Below, 25 T cell receptor beta chains from the same sample are listed, as sequenced in a study of T cell responses to AZD1222 COVID-19 vaccine. Sequencing used immunoSEQ multiplex PCR; TCRdb keeps in-frame clones, though not all of them. The sample has about 130,000 clones, just over 85% seen once. The sample was peripheral blood, taken on day 0 of AZD1222 vaccination. All receptors derive from an adult in good health.

The V gene is TRBV18, the J gene TRBJ1-1, with TRBD1 identical over 7 bases. Trimming cost V 2 bases and J 3 bases; bases outside gene matches: 9. Per germline, CDR1 KGHSH and CDR2 LQKENI. The CDR3 covers 16 residues. The CDR3 DNA sequence: TGTGCCAGCTCACCAACCCCAGGGGGGCAGTACACTGAAGCTTTCTTT. The encoded protein is CASSPTPGGQYTEAFF.

The genes are TRBV6-1 and TRBJ1-6, with D hard to call. V lost 2 bases and J 6 bases, leaving 14 bases between the germline ends. CDR3 length: 16 residues. The germline gives CDR1 MNHNS, CDR2 SASEGT. CDR3 region: CASSELWSIANSPLHF. CDR3 DNA sequence: TGTGCCAGCAGTGAACTCTGGAGCATTGCTAATTCACCCCTCCACTTT.

The chain combines TRBV7-9 with TRBJ1-5; no clear D gene. CDR1 is SEHNR, CDR2 FQNEAQ, per germline (reference sequence). Trimming stripped 5 bases from V and 4 bases from J, with 6 bases between. CDR3 length: 12 residues. CDR3: CASSLGNQPQHF. Written as DNA, the CDR3 is TGTGCCAGCAGCCTAGGGAATCAGCCCCAGCATTTT.

The chain uses TRBV4-3 and TRBJ2-1, with TRBD2 matching over 10 bases. From germline, CDR1 is LGHNA and CDR2 YSLEER. The CDR3 length is 16 residues. The V and J ends lost 2 bases and 1 base, in that order; junction bases with no gene match: 2. The CDR3 DNA reads as TGCGCCAGCAGCCAACCTAGCGGGAGTTCCTACAATGAGCAGTTCTTC. Translated, it gives CASSQPSGSSYNEQFF.

The chain couples TRBV5-5 to TRBJ2-3; tentative D call: TRBD1 (5 bases). This CDR3 contains 16 residues. Germline CDR1 SGHKS, CDR2 YYEKEE (reference sequence). With 2 bases removed from V and 0 bases from J, the gap between germline ends came to 13 bases. In nucleotides, the CDR3 is TGTGCCAGCAGCTTTTCAGGGTCCGCTAGCACAGATACGCAGTATTTT. This encodes CASSFSGSASTDTQYF.

The chain employs TRBV28 and TRBJ1-3, with a weak D call TRBD1 (5 bases). CDR1 is MDHEN and CDR2 is SYDVKM in the germline V gene. V was pared by 6 bases and J by 0 bases, with 12 bases between. The CDR3 length is 15 residues. CDR3: CASRSRQSSGNTIYF. In DNA, the CDR3 is TGTGCCAGCAGATCCCGACAGTCCTCTGGAAACACCATATATTTT.

With respect to this clone: It is unclear where the CDR3 begins or ends on the DNA, so no DNA is shown, and the CDR3 is as TCRdb lists it. This chain uses TRBV19 with TRBJ2-2; the table's D call of TRBD1 was not tested on the DNA. CDR1 and CDR2 from the germline V gene are LNHDA and SQIVND (reference sequence). The CDR3 is 15 residues long, counting both termini. The CDR3 spells CASSLTWTDLGSCFF.

The gene calls are TRBV27 and TRBJ1-6; possible D gene TRBD1, 6 bases. Trimming removed 3 bases from V and 10 bases from J, with 19 bases in between. Germline assignment: CDR1 MNHEY and CDR2 SMNVEV (reference sequence). CDR3 length: 16 residues. This chain's CDR3 is CASSFATGQGHSPLHF. For the CDR3, the DNA is TGTGCCAGCAGTTTTGCAACGGGGCAGGGACACTCACCCCTCCACTTT.

The V call is TRBV6-1, the J call TRBJ1-6; D unclear. Germline values: CDR1 MNHNS, CDR2 SASEGT. The CDR3 is 14 amino acids. With 0 bases removed from V and 5 bases from J, the gap between germline ends came to 5 bases. In DNA, the CDR3 is TGTGCCAGCAGTGAAGCTGGGGATAATTCACCCCTCCACTTT. The encoded protein is CASSEAGDNSPLHF.

The chain uses TRBV6-5 and TRBJ1-6; 11 bases are a match to TRBD1. The CDR3 spans 14 residues. Germline assignment: CDR1 MNHEY and CDR2 SVGAGI. V shed 7 bases and J 9 bases; nucleotides not matched to a gene: 5. CDR3 DNA: TGTGCCAGCATCGCCGGGACAGGGGGTTCACCCCTCCACTTT. Encoded protein: CASIAGTGGSPLHF.

This rearrangement joins TRBV5-5 to TRBJ1-2; D is perhaps TRBD1 (6 bases). Germline V gives CDR1 SGHKS, CDR2 YYEKEE (reference sequence). V was cut by 4 bases and J by 2 bases, with 21 bases left in between. This CDR3 has 17 amino acids. This chain's CDR3 is CASSLMRVDRNNYGYTF. CDR3 bases: TGTGCCAGCAGCCTGATGAGAGTCGACAGGAACAACTATGGCTACACCTTC.

The sample holds one count of this clone. V gene TRBV6-1 combines with J gene TRBJ2-7, with TRBD1 matching over 8 bases. The CDR3 runs 17 residues. Trimming cost V 0 bases and J 1 base; bases outside gene matches: 8. Germline loops: CDR1 MNHNS, CDR2 SASEGT. CDR3 amino acids: CASSEAQLGQGSYEQYF. CDR3 in DNA: TGTGCCAGCAGTGAAGCGCAACTTGGACAGGGTTCCTACGAGCAGTACTTC.

This clone was counted once. The V gene is TRBV27, the J gene TRBJ2-3; D unresolved. The V end was cut by 2 bases, the J end by 2 bases, with 5 bases between. Germline V CDR1 and CDR2: MNHEY, SMNVEV (reference sequence). The CDR3 spans 13 residues. CDR3 bases: TGTGCCAGCAGTTTAAAATCCACAGATACGCAGTATTTT. This translates into CASSLKSTDTQYF.

The rearrangement uses TRBV7-2 and TRBJ2-7; weak D call: TRBD2 (6 bases). Deletions cut 2 bases from V and 7 bases from J, with 18 bases between. In germline, CDR1 is SGHTA, CDR2 FQGNSA. The CDR3 is made up of 15 amino acids. The CDR3 DNA follows: TGTGCCAGCAGCTTATGGGGGGTCCCCTCGGGAGAGCAGTACTTC. Amino acids: CASSLWGVPSGEQYF.

This clone appeared once. This chain uses TRBV15 with TRBJ1-1; a possible D gene is TRBD1 (5 bases). Germline CDR1 reads LNHNV; CDR2 reads YYDKDF (reference sequence). This CDR3 is 16 amino acids long. Deletions cut 11 bases from V and 5 bases from J, with 27 bases between. The CDR3 nucleotides are TGTGCCCATCGTAGGCAGGGAAGGCTTGGAGGGACTGAAGCTTTCTTT. Its translation: CAHRRQGRLGGTEAFF.

V usage is TRBV5-1 and J usage is TRBJ1-2; no clear D gene. Trimming cost V 0 bases and J 7 bases, with 13 bases left between them. Germline assignment: CDR1 SGHRS and CDR2 YFSETQ. This CDR3 contains 14 residues. CDR3 bases: TGCGCCAGCAGCTTGGCCGCAGGTTCTTCTGGCTACACCTTC. Protein sequence: CASSLAAGSSGYTF.

The chain uses TRBV13 and TRBJ2-2, with no clear D. Germline lookup yields CDR1 PRHDT and CDR2 FYEKMQ (reference sequence). The CDR3 totals 16 residues. Trimming left V 1 base short and J 1 base short, with 10 bases between. The CDR3 loop is CASSLVTSLNTGELFF. As DNA, the CDR3 is TGTGCCAGCAGCTTAGTAACCAGCTTGAACACCGGGGAGCTGTTTTTT.

The V and J genes are TRBV9 and TRBJ2-7; 8 bases agree with TRBD1. The germline gives CDR1 SGDLS, CDR2 YYNGEE. Losses at the gene ends were 5 bases for V and 5 bases for J; bases not matched to a gene: 15. The CDR3 runs to 16 residues. The CDR3 here is CASSPTPGQANDEQYF. In nucleotides, the CDR3 is TGTGCCAGCAGTCCAACTCCGGGACAGGCGAACGACGAGCAGTACTTC. Combining the CDR3 with reference TRBV9 and TRBJ2-7 gives the whole variable domain DSGVTQTPKHLITATGQRVTLRCSPRSGDLSVYWYQQSLDQGLQFLIQYYNGEERAKGNILERFSAQQFPDLHSELNLSSLELGDSALYFCASSPTPGQANDEQYFGPGTRLTVT.

V and J are TRBV19 and TRBJ1-5; TRBD1 is a possible D gene (5 bases). Germline-derived CDR1 and CDR2 are LNHDA and SQIVND (reference sequence). There are 14 residues in the CDR3. The germline V and J ends were trimmed by 5 bases and 4 bases, with 12 bases remaining between them. CDR3: CASSLQGGNQPQHF. Written as DNA, the CDR3 is TGTGCCAGTAGTTTGCAGGGAGGTAATCAGCCCCAGCATTTT.

This chain links TRBV19 with TRBJ2-1, with D perhaps TRBD2 (6 bases). CDR1 and CDR2 from the germline V gene are LNHDA and SQIVND (reference sequence). Between the trimmed V and J ends, which lost 7 bases and 4 bases, there was a span of 17 bases. This CDR3 has 15 amino acids. Here the CDR3 DNA reads TGTGCCAGTACCCCGATCGGGAGTGCTTACAATGAGCAGTTCTTC. Translation gives CASTPIGSAYNEQFF.

This clone was seen only once. The chain is built from TRBV6-5 and TRBJ1-5, with a weak D call TRBD1 (5 bases). V lost 2 bases to trimming and J lost 9 bases, with 14 bases between them. This CDR3 is built from 14 residues. Germline V gene lookup returns CDR1 MNHEY and CDR2 SVGAGI. This CDR3 reads CASSYAGGLAPQHF. The CDR3 DNA reads as TGTGCCAGCAGTTACGCGGGGGGGTTGGCGCCCCAGCATTTT.

CDR3 bases: TGTGCCACCCATACTGGACAGGAGCCCTACGAGCAGTACTTC. Amino acids: CATHTGQEPYEQYF. The chain employs TRBV6-5 and TRBJ2-7; 7 bases agree with TRBD1. The V gene end was trimmed by 10 bases and the J gene end by 2 bases; junction bases not matched to a gene: 11. The CDR3 extends over 14 amino acids. CDR1 and CDR2 (germline): MNHEY, SVGAGI.

The rearrangement uses TRBV19 and TRBJ1-5, with 9 bases identical to TRBD1. The CDR3 contains 15 residues. Looked up from germline, CDR1 is LNHDA and CDR2 is SQIVND (reference sequence). After removal of 5 bases from V and 1 base from J, the junction contained 3 bases not matched to a gene. As DNA, the CDR3 is TGTGCCAGTAGTGGCGGGACAGGGAGCAATCAGCCCCAGCATTTT. This translates into CASSGGTGSNQPQHF.

This clone was seen a single time. This sequence joins TRBV12-3 or TRBV12-4 and TRBJ2-3; D is ambiguous. The CDR3 runs to 11 residues. V gave up 6 bases and J gave up 2 bases, with 3 bases separating them. CDR3 nucleotide sequence: TGTGCCAGCAGCAACACAGATACGCAGTATTTT. Protein: CASSNTDTQYF.

J is TRBJ1-2 and V is TRBV30; 10 nucleotides line up with TRBD1. This CDR3 has 13 residues. Germline V gene data show CDR1 as GTSNPN and CDR2 as SVGIG (reference sequence). Trimming at V came to 2 bases and at J to 6 bases, leaving 3 bases not matched to a gene. The CDR3: CAWSLGTGDGYTF. DNA for the CDR3: TGTGCCTGGAGTTTGGGGACAGGGGATGGCTACACCTTC.